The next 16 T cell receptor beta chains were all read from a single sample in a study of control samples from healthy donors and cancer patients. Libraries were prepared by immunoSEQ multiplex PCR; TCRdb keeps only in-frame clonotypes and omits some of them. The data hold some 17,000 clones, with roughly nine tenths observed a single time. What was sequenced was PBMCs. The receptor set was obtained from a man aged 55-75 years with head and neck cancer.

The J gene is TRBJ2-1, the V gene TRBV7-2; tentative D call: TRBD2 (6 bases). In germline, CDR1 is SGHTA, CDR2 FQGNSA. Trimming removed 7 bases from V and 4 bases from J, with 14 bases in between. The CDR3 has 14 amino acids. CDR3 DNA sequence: TGTGCCAGCACGCCCGGGACTTTTTACAATGAGCAGTTCTTC. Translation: CASTPGTFYNEQFF.

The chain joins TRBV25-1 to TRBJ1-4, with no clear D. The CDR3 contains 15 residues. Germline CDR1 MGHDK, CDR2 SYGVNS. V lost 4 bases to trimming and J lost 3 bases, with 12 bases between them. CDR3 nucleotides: TGTGCCAGCAGTGGTCCCCGGCGGGCTAATGAAAAACTGTTTTTT. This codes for CASSGPRRANEKLFF.

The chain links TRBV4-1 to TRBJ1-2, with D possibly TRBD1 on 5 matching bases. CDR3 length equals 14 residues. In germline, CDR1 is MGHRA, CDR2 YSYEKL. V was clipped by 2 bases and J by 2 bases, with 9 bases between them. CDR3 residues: CASSQSGRNYGYTF. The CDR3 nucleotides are TGCGCCAGCAGCCAATCGGGACGGAACTATGGCTACACCTTC.

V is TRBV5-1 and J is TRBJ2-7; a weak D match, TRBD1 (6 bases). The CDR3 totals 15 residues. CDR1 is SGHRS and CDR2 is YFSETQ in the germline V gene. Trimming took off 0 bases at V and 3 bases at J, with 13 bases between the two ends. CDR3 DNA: TGCGCCAGCAGCTTGGCCCCAGGGGAGTACTACGAGCAGTACTTC. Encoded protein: CASSLAPGEYYEQYF.

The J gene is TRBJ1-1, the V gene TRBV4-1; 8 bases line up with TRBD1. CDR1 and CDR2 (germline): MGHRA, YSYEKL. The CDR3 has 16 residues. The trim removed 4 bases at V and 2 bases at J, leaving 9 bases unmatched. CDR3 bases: TGCGCCAGCAGCCCGCTGGACAGGGCGAGAAACACTGAAGCTTTCTTT. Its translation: CASSPLDRARNTEAFF.

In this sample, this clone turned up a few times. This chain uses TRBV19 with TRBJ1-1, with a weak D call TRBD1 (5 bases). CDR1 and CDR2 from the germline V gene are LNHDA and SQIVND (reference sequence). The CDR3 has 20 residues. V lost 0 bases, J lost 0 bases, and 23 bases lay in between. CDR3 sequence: CASSIDLYETAISMNTEAFF. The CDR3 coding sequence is TGTGCCAGTAGTATAGATCTATACGAGACAGCTATTTCCATGAACACTGAAGCTTTCTTT. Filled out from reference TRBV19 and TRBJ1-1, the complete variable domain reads DGGITQSPKYLFRKEGQNVTLSCEQNLNHDAMYWYRQDPGQGLRLIYYSQIVNDFQKGDIAEGYSVSREKKESFPLTVTSAQKNPTAFYLCASSIDLYETAISMNTEAFFGQGTRLTVV.

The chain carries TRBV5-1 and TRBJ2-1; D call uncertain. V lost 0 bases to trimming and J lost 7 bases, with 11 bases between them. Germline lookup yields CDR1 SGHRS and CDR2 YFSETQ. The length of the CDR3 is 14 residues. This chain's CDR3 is CASSLGYQGNEQFF. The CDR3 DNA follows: TGCGCCAGCAGCTTGGGGTATCAAGGAAATGAGCAGTTCTTC.

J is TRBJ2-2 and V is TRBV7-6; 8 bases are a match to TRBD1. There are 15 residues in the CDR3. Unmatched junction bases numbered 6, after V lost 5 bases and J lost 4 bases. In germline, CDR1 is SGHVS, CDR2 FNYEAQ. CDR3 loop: CASSSQGAGTGELFF. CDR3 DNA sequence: TGTGCCAGCAGCAGCCAGGGGGCCGGCACCGGGGAGCTGTTTTTT.

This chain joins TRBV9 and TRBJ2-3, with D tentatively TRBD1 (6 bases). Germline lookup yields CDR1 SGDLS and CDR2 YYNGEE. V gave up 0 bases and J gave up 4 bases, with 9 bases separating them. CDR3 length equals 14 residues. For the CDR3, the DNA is TGTGCCAGCAGCGTAGCAGGGGATCCAGATACGCAGTATTTT. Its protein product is CASSVAGDPDTQYF.

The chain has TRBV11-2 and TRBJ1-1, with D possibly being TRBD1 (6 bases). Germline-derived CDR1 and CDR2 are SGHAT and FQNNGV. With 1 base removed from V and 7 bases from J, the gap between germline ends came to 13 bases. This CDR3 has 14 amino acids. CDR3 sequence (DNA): TGTGCCAGCAGCTTAGTGCCAGGGGAGGATGAAGCTTTCTTT. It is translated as CASSLVPGEDEAFF. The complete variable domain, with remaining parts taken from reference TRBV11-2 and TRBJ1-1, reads EAGVAQSPRYKIIEKRQSVAFWCNPISGHATLYWYQQILGQGPKLLIQFQNNGVVDDSQLPKDRFSAERLKGVDSTLKIQPAKLEDSAVYLCASSLVPGEDEAFFGQGTRLTVV.

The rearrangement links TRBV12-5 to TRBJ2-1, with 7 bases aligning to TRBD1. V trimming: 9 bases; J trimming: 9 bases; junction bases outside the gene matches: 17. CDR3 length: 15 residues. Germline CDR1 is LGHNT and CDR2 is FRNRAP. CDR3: CASSYRDSGRGEQFF. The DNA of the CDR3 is TGTGCTAGCTCGTACCGGGACAGCGGTCGGGGTGAGCAGTTCTTC.

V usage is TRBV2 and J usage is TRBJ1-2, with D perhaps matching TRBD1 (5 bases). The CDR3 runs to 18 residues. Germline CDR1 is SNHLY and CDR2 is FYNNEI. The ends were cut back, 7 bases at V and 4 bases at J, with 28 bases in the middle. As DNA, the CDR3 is TGTGCCAGCACCCGGGGTCGCCGACAGACCCTATCAGGCTATGGCTACACCTTC. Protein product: CASTRGRRQTLSGYGYTF. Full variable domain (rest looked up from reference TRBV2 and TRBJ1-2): EPEVTQTPSHQVTQMGQEVILRCVPISNHLYFYWYRQILGQKVEFLVSFYNNEISEKSEIFDDQFSVERPDGSNFTLKIRSTKLEDSAMYFCASTRGRRQTLSGYGYTFGSGTRLTVV.

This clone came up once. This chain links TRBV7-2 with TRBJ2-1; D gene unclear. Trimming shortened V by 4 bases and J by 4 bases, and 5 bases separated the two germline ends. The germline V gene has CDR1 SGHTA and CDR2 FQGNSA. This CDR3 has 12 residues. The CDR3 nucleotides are TGTGCCAGCAGCTCCAGGTACAATGAGCAGTTCTTC. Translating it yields CASSSRYNEQFF.

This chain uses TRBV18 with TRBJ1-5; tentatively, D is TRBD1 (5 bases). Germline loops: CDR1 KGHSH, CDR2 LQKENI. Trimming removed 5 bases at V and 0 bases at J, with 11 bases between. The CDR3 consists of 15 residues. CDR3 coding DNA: TGTGCCAGCTCAACGGGACTGAATAGCAATCAGCCCCAGCATTTT. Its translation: CASSTGLNSNQPQHF.

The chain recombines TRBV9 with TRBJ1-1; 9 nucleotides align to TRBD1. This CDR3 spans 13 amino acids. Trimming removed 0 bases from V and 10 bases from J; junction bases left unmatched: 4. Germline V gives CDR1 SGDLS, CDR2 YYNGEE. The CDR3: CASSVEDRGAAFF. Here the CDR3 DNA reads TGTGCCAGCAGCGTAGAGGACAGGGGTGCAGCTTTCTTT.

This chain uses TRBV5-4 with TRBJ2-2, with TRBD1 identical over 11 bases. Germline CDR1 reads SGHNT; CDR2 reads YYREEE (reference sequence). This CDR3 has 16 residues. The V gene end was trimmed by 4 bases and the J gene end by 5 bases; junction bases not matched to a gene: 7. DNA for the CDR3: TGTGCCAGCAGCACTCGCGGGACAGGGGGAACCGGGGAGCTGTTTTTT. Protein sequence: CASSTRGTGGTGELFF.